These 10 T cell receptor beta chains came from one sample sequenced in a study. TCRdb independently ran MiXCR on the 5' RACE reads; one entry per CDR3 protein. The sample has approximately 40,000 distinct CDR3 sequences; over 15% are singletons. Sequenced sample: naive CD4+ T cells sorted from a lymph node. As to subset: naive CD4+ T cells, CD4+CD45RA+CD25-. The receptors derive from a female donor with breast cancer.

This clonotype showed up just a few times. The chain links TRBV28 to TRBJ1-2; no reliable D call. Germline CDR1 reads MDHEN; CDR2 reads SYDVKM. The CDR3 is made up of 11 amino acids. Trimming removed 6 bases from V and 4 bases from J, with 6 bases in between. CDR3 sequence reads: CASRTSYGYTF. In DNA, the CDR3 is TGTGCCAGCAGGACGTCCTATGGCTACACCTTC.

Only a few counts were recorded for this clonotype. The rearrangement joins TRBV7-9 to TRBJ2-7; 7 bases align to TRBD1. CDR1 and CDR2 from the germline V gene are SEHNR and FQNEAQ (reference sequence). This CDR3 has 14 amino acids. V was pared by 3 bases and J by 6 bases, with 8 bases of the junction left unmatched. The CDR3 loop is CASSLSGTEGEQYF. CDR3 in DNA: TGTGCCAGCAGCTTGTCCGGGACAGAGGGCGAGCAGTACTTC. Drawing the rest from reference TRBV7-9 and TRBJ2-7, the complete variable domain is DTGVSQNPRHKITKRGQNVTFRCDPISEHNRLYWYRQTLGQGPEFLTYFQNEAQLEKSRLLSDRFSAERPKGSFSTLEIQRTEQGDSAMYLCASSLSGTEGEQYFGPGTRLTVT.

V and J are TRBV7-2 and TRBJ1-1; D not resolved. The CDR3 extends over 12 amino acids. Germline CDR1 and CDR2: SGHTA and FQGNSA. V shed 3 bases and J shed 10 bases, with 12 bases lying between them. The CDR3 sequence: CASSFELSRAFF. The CDR3 DNA reads TGTGCCAGCAGCTTTGAGCTGAGTAGAGCTTTCTTT.

This clonotype was counted a few times. The chain combines TRBV7-3 with TRBJ2-5, with TRBD2 matching over 11 bases. V lost 5 bases, J lost 5 bases, and 10 bases stayed unmatched. The length of the CDR3 is 16 residues. Per the germline V gene, CDR1 is SGHTA and CDR2 is FQGTGA. The CDR3 loop is CASSPGTSGGAETQYF. DNA of the CDR3: TGTGCCAGCAGCCCCGGGACTAGCGGAGGGGCGGAGACCCAGTACTTC.

This clonotype has only a few counts. The J gene is TRBJ1-1, the V gene TRBV5-1; D gene unclear. V was shortened by 4 bases and J by 0 bases, with 10 bases between the two germline ends. The CDR3 spans 14 residues. CDR1 and CDR2 (germline): SGHRS, YFSETQ. CDR3 protein: CASSLENMNTEAFF. The CDR3 bases are TGCGCCAGCAGCCTCGAGAACATGAACACTGAAGCTTTCTTT.

This clonotype was detected only a few times. The CDR3 is CASSYLGVRNEQYF. The CDR3 DNA follows: TGTGCCAGCAGTTACTTGGGGGTCAGAAACGAGCAGTACTTC. The chain is built from TRBV6-6 and TRBJ2-7; D may correspond to TRBD1 or TRBD2 (5 bases each). V lost 1 base, J lost 5 bases, and 12 bases lay in between. This CDR3 has 14 amino acids. The germline V gene encodes CDR1 MNHNY and CDR2 SVGAGI (reference sequence).

This clonotype was counted a few times. The J gene is TRBJ2-1, the V gene TRBV7-2, with TRBD2 matching 7 bases. Germline values: CDR1 SGHTA, CDR2 FQGNSA. This CDR3 is 17 amino acids long. The V and J ends lost 2 bases and 2 bases, in that order; junction bases with no gene match: 9. The CDR3 here is CASSLSPSSGAYNEQFF. The CDR3 DNA follows: TGTGCCAGCAGCTTATCCCCTTCAAGCGGGGCCTACAATGAGCAGTTCTTC.

This clonotype was picked up many times. The genes are TRBV6-1 and TRBJ1-6; tentative D call: TRBD1 (6 bases). V dropped 3 bases and J dropped 9 bases, with 12 bases sitting between them. The CDR3 is made up of 14 amino acids. Per the germline V gene, CDR1 is MNHNS and CDR2 is SASEGT. The CDR3 region has the DNA TGTGCCAGCAGTGATGCTCACAGGGCTTCACCCCTCCACTTT. This translates into CASSDAHRASPLHF.

This clonotype was detected only a few times. The chain employs TRBV5-1 and TRBJ2-3, with TRBD2 as a possible D gene (5 bases). The germline V gene encodes CDR1 SGHRS and CDR2 YFSETQ. The V end was cut by 0 bases, the J end by 0 bases, with 8 bases between. This CDR3 is 15 amino acids long. The DNA of the CDR3 is TGCGCCAGCAGCTTGGCCAGGACTAGCACAGATACGCAGTATTTT. Encoded protein: CASSLARTSTDTQYF.

This clonotype has more than one count but fewer than ten. V usage is TRBV3-1 and J usage is TRBJ1-4; no firm D call. This CDR3 is built from 13 residues. Germline CDR1 LGHDT, CDR2 YNNKEL (reference sequence). The ends were cut back, 2 bases at V and 8 bases at J, with 9 bases in the middle. Here the CDR3 DNA reads TGTGCCAGCAGCCAAAATTTGGGGGAAAAACTGTTTTTT. Its translation: CASSQNLGEKLFF.